The subject of this entry is one TCR beta chain. The PCR made use of 60 Vbeta and 13 Jbeta primers. Measured with immunoSEQ multiplex PCR; TCRdb has only the in-frame clones, and not every one. Among more than 90,000 clones, roughly 77% were seen once, and the ten largest hold about 5%. This CDR3 spans 16 amino acids. Germline V gives CDR1 MDHEN, CDR2 SYDVKM. Trimming shortened V by 7 bases and J by 0 bases, and 13 bases separated the two germline ends. These data belong to a study of cytomegalovirus exposure and HLA in healthy donors. Material for sequencing was PBMCs. The receptor's source is a man aged 45-65 years in good health and CMV-seropositive. This chain connects TRBV28 to TRBJ1-6; D uncertain. CDR3 amino acids: CASIPGGSSYNSPLHF. The CDR3 DNA reads TGTGCCAGCATCCCCGGCGGGAGCTCCTATAATTCACCCCTCCACTTT.